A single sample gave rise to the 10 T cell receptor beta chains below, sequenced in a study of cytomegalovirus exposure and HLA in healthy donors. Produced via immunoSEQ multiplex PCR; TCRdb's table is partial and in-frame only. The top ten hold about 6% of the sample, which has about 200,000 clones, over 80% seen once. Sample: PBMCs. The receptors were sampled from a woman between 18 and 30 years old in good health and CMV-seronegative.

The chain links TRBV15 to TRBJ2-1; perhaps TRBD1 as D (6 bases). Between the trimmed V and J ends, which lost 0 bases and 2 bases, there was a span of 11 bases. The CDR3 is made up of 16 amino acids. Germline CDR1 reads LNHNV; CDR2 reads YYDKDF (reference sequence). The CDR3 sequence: CATSRDVGQPYNEQFF. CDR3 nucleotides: TGTGCCACCAGCAGAGATGTCGGACAGCCCTACAATGAGCAGTTCTTC.

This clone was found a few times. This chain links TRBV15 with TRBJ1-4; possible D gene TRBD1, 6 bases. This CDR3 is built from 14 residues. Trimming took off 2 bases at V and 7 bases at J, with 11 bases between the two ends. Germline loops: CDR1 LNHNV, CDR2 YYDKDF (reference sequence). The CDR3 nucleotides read TGTGCCACCAGCAGACAGGGACAAAGTGAAAAACTGTTTTTT. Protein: CATSRQGQSEKLFF. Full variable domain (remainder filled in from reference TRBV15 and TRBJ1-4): DAMVIQNPRYQVTQFGKPVTLSCSQTLNHNVMYWYQQKSSQAPKLLFHYYDKDFNNEADTPDNFQSRRPNTSFCFLDIRSPGLGDTAMYLCATSRQGQSEKLFFGSGTQLSVL.

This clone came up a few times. Here the CDR3 reads CASMAGVYGYTF. Here the CDR3 DNA reads TGTGCCAGCATGGCAGGGGTCTATGGCTACACCTTC. The V gene is TRBV6-1, the J gene TRBJ1-2, with D perhaps matching TRBD1 (6 bases). V lost 7 bases to trimming and J lost 4 bases, with 10 bases between them. Looked up from germline, CDR1 is MNHNS and CDR2 is SASEGT. This CDR3 is 12 amino acids long.

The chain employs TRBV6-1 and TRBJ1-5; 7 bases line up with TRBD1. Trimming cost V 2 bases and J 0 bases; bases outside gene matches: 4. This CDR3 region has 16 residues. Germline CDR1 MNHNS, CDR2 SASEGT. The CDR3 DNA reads TGTGCCAGCAGTGAATGGGGACAGTATAGCAATCAGCCCCAGCATTTT. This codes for CASSEWGQYSNQPQHF.

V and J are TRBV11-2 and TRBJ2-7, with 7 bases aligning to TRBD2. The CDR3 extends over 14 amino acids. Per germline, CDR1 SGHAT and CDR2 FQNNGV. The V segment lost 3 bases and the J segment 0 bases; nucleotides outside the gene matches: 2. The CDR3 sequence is CASSLGLNSYEQYF. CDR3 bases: TGTGCCAGCAGCTTGGGACTAAACTCCTACGAGCAGTACTTC.

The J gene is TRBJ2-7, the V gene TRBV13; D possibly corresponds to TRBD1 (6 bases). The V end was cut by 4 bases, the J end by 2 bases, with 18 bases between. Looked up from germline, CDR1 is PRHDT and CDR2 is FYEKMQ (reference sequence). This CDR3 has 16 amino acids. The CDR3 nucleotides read TGTGCCAGCAGCTCAAATCAGGGGAAGAGGGCCTACGAGCAGTACTTC. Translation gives CASSSNQGKRAYEQYF.

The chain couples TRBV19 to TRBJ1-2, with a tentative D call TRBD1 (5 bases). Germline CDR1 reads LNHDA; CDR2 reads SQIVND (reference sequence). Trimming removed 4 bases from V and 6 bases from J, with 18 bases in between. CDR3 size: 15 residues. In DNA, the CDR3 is TGTGCCAGTAGTACCCCGCGGAGGGGAGAGCATGGCTACACCTTC. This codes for CASSTPRRGEHGYTF.

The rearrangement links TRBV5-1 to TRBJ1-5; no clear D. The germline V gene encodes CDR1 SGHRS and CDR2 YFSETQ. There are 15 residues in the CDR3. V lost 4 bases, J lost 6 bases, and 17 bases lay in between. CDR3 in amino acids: CASSIGLASGQPQHF. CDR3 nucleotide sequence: TGCGCCAGCAGCATAGGACTCGCTAGCGGTCAGCCCCAGCATTTT.

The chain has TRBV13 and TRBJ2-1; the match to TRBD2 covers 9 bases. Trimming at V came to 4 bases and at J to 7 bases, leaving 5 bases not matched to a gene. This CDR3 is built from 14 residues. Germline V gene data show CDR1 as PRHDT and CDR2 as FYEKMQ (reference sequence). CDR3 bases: TGTGCCAGCAGCTCGGGACTAGCAGGGAATGAGCAGTTCTTC. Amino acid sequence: CASSSGLAGNEQFF.

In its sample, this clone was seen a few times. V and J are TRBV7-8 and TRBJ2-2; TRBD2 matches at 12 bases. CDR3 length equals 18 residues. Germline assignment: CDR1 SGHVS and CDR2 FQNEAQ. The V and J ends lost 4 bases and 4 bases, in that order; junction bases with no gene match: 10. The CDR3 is CASSSGFLAGGITGELFF. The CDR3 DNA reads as TGTGCCAGCAGCTCCGGGTTTCTAGCGGGGGGGATCACCGGGGAGCTGTTTTTT.